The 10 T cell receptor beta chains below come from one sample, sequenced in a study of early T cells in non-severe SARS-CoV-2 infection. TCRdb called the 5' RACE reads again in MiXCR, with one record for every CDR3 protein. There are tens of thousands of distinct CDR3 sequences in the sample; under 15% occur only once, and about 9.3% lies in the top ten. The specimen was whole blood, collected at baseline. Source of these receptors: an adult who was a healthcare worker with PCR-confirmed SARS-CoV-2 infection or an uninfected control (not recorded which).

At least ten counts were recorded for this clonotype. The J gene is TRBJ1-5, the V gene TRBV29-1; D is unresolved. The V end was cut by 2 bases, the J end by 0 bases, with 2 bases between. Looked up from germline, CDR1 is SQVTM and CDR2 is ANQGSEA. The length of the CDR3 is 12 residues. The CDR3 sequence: CSVEHSNQPQHF. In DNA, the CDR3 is TGCAGCGTTGAACATAGCAATCAGCCCCAGCATTTT.

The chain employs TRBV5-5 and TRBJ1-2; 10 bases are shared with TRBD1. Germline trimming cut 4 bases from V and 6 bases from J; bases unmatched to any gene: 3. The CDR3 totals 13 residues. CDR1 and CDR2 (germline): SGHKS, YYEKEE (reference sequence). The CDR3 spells CASSPTGGHGYTF. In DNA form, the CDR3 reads TGTGCCAGCAGCCCGACAGGGGGCCATGGCTACACCTTC. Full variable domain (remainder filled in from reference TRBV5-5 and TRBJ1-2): DAGVTQSPTHLIKTRGQQVTLRCSPISGHKSVSWYQQVLGQGPQFIFQYYEKEERGRGNFPDRFSARQFPNYSSELNVNALLLGDSALYLCASSPTGGHGYTFGSGTRLTVV.

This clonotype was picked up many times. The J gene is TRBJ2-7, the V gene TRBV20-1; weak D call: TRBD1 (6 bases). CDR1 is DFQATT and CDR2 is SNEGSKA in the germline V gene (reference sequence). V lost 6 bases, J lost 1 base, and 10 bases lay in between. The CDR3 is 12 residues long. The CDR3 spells CSAQGQSYEQYF. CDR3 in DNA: TGCAGTGCCCAAGGACAGTCCTACGAGCAGTACTTC.

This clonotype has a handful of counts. The DNA for the CDR3 is TGTGCCAGCAGCCCTTGGACAGGGAACACTGAAGCTTTCTTT. It encodes CASSPWTGNTEAFF. The chain is built from TRBV7-8 and TRBJ1-1; 7 nucleotides align to TRBD1. The V gene's germline CDR1 is SGHVS and CDR2 FQNEAQ. Trimming at V came to 5 bases and at J to 1 base, leaving 4 bases not matched to a gene. The CDR3 runs to 14 residues.

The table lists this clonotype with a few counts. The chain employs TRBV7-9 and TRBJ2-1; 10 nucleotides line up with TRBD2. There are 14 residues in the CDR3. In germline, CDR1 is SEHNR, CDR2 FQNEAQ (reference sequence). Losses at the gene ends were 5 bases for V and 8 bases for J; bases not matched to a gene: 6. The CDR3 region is CASSPGLARDEQFF. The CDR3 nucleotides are TGTGCCAGCAGCCCGGGACTAGCGAGAGATGAGCAGTTCTTC.

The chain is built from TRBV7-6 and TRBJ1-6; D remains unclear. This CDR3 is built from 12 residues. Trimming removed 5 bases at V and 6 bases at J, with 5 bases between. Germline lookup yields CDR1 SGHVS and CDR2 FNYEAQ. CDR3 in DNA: TGTGCCAGCAGCCGTCCTAATTCACCCCTCCACTTT. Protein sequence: CASSRPNSPLHF.

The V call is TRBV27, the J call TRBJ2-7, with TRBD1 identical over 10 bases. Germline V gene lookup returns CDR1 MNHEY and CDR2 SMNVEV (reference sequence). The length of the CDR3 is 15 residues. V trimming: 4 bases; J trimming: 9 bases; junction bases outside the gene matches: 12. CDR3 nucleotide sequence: TGTGCCAGCAGTTCCGCGGGACAGGGGATCCGAGGGCAGTACTTC. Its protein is CASSSAGQGIRGQYF.

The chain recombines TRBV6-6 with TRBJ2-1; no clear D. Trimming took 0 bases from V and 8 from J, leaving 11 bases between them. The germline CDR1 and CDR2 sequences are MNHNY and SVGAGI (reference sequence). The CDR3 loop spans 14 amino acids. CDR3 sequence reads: CASSYSKGADEQFF. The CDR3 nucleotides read TGTGCCAGCAGTTACTCGAAGGGTGCCGATGAGCAGTTCTTC.

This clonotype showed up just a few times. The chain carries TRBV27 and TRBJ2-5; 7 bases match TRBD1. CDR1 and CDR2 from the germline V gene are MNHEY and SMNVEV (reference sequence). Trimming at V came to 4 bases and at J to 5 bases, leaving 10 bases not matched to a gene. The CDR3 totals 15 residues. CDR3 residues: CASSSRDSGGETQYF. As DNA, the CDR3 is TGTGCCAGCAGTTCGAGGGACAGTGGTGGCGAGACCCAGTACTTC.

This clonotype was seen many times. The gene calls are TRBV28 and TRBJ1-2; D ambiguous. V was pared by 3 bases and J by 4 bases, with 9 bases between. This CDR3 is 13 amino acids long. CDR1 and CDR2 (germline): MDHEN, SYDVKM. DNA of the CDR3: TGTGCCAGCAGTTTCGAAGGGTTCTATGGCTACACCTTC. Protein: CASSFEGFYGYTF.